Listed below are T cell receptor beta chains from one sample, sequenced in a study of CD8+ T cells in alopecia areata. TCRdb keeps only in-frame clones here, not all; method: immunoSEQ multiplex PCR. In the table there are 90,000 to 120,000 clones, roughly 64% of which are singletons. The specimen sequenced was CD8+ T cells sorted from blood. All receptors come from a human donor in good health. The CDR3 runs from the conserved cysteine through the conserved F or W. Fields, in order: J gene, CDR3 length, D gene, clone size, V gene, CDR3 protein, CDR3 DNA. A D gene is named only where the DNA matches it firmly. Clone size is not always given. Where it is, it says once, few, many or a class for expanded clones.

TRBJ1-1 12 TRBD1 - TRBV5-6 CASSGTGGEAFF TGTGCCAGCAGCGGGACAGGGGGTGAAGCTTTCTTT
TRBJ2-3 15 TRBD2 few TRBV19 CASSGRLAGGDTQYF TGTGCCAGTAGTGGAAGACTAGCGGGGGGAGATACGCAGTATTTT
TRBJ2-7 12 - - TRBV7-9 CASSFGFTEQYF TGTGCCAGCAGCTTTGGCTTCACTGAGCAGTACTTC
TRBJ2-7 12 - few TRBV21-1 CASSRAGNEQYF TGTGCCAGCAGCAGGGCGGGTAACGAGCAGTACTTC
TRBJ2-7 12 TRBD2 - TRBV10-2 CASSHRTSEQYF TGCGCCAGCAGCCATCGGACTAGCGAGCAGTACTTC
TRBJ1-3 11 - - TRBV6-1 CASSFGNTIYF TGTGCCAGCTCATTCGGAAACACCATATATTTT
TRBJ2-7 14 - few TRBV7-9 CASTQTGRDYEQYF TGTGCCAGCACCCAAACGGGACGGGACTACGAGCAGTACTTC
TRBJ2-1 13 - - TRBV5-6 CASSQGSYNEQFF TGTGCCAGCAGTCAGGGGTCCTACAATGAGCAGTTCTTC
TRBJ2-3 14 TRBD2 - TRBV29-1 CSVELAGGTDTQYF TGCAGCGTAGAACTAGCGGGGGGCACAGATACGCAGTATTTT
TRBJ1-1 12 - few TRBV7-9 CASSLVTAEAFF TGTGCCAGCAGCTTAGTAACAGCTGAAGCTTTCTTT
TRBJ1-5 18 - - TRBV7-8 CASSPGEGFGYSNQPQHF TGTGCCAGCAGCCCTGGGGAGGGCTTTGGGTATAGCAATCAGCCCCAGCATTTT
TRBJ2-3 16 - - TRBV21-1 CASSKDAAGDTDTQYF TGTGCCAGCAGCAAAGATGCGGCAGGGGACACAGATACGCAGTATTTT
TRBJ1-1 15 - - TRBV14 CASSHTLLGNTEAFF TGTGCCAGCAGCCATACTCTCCTGGGGAACACTGAAGCTTTCTTT
TRBJ1-1 15 TRBD1 - TRBV5-6 CASSWTGTGNTEAFF TGTGCCAGCAGCTGGACCGGGACAGGTAACACTGAAGCTTTCTTT
TRBJ1-2 15 - - TRBV7-9 CASSLAVGATDGYTF TGTGCCAGCAGCCTAGCGGTAGGGGCCACGGATGGCTACACCTTC
TRBJ2-5 16 - - TRBV7-9 CASSLGINMYQETQYF TGTGCCAGCAGCTTAGGTATAAATATGTACCAAGAGACCCAGTACTTC
TRBJ1-1 13 - - TRBV9 CASSVGSNTEAFF TGTGCCAGCAGCGTAGGGTCGAACACTGAAGCTTTCTTT
TRBJ2-6 16 - - TRBV5-4 CASSHRRLSGANVLTF TGTGCCAGCAGCCACAGGAGACTCTCTGGGGCCAACGTCCTGACTTTC
TRBJ2-3 16 - - TRBV4-1 CASSQDPGGYTDTQYF TGCGCCAGCAGCCAAGACCCAGGGGGGTACACAGATACGCAGTATTTT
TRBJ2-3 19 TRBD2 many TRBV2 CASSETTSSGGYYTDTQYF TGTGCCAGCAGTGAAACGACCTCTAGCGGGGGGTACTACACAGATACGCAGTATTTT
TRBJ2-5 14 - - TRBV10-3 CAISDFVVGETQYF TGTGCCATCAGTGACTTTGTGGTGGGAGAGACCCAGTACTTC
TRBJ1-1 13 - - TRBV11-2 CASSLGKGTEAFF TGTGCCAGCAGCTTAGGAAAGGGCACTGAAGCTTTCTTT
TRBJ2-7 12 - - TRBV4-2 CASSPIGNEQYF TGTGCCAGCAGCCCCATTGGCAACGAGCAGTACTTC
TRBJ1-4 15 TRBD1 - TRBV4-1 CASSLPGQTNEKLFF TGCGCCAGCAGCCTGCCGGGACAGACTAATGAAAAACTGTTTTTT
TRBJ2-3 12 - few TRBV7-2 CASSFGTDTQYF TGTGCCAGCAGCTTCGGCACAGATACGCAGTATTTT